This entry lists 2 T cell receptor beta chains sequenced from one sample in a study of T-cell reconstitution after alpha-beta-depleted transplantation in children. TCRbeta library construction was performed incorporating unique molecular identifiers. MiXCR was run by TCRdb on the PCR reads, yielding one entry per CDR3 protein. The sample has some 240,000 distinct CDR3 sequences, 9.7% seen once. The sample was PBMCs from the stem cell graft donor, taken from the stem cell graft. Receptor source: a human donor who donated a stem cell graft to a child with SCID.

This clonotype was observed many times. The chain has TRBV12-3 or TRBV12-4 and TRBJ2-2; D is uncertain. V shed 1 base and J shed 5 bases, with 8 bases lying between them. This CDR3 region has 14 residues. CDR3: CASSLGSKTGELFF. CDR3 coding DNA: TGTGCCAGCAGTTTAGGGTCCAAAACCGGGGAGCTGTTTTTT.

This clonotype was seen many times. This CDR3 reads CASSLAPGILYEQYF. As DNA, the CDR3 is TGTGCCAGCAGTTTAGCTCCCGGTATTCTTTACGAGCAGTACTTC. The chain carries TRBV12-3 or TRBV12-4 and TRBJ2-7, with D unclear. V lost 0 bases, J lost 4 bases, and 13 bases lay in between. The CDR3 totals 15 residues.